This TCR beta chain stems from a study of shared clonotypes between healthy human individuals. Splitting of CD4+ cells produced CD45RA+ naive and CD45RA-negative memory subsets. The deep-level immunoSEQ assay was used. Profiling relied on immunoSEQ multiplex PCR, and the TCRdb table lists in-frame clones only, not all of them. This sample has 300,000 to 400,000 clones, with approximately 79% found just once. Germline V CDR1 and CDR2: LGHNA, YSLEER. V lost 1 base and J 2 bases, leaving 16 bases between the germline ends. The CDR3 extends over 17 amino acids. Sequenced: memory CD4+ T cells sorted from blood. Subset of the sample: CD45RA-negative fraction. The sequence derives from a man aged 30 to 45 in good health. The V gene is TRBV4-3, the J gene TRBJ2-3, with D perhaps matching TRBD1 or TRBD2 (5 bases each). The CDR3 region has the DNA TGCGCCAGCAGCCAAGGTCAGTACGGGACCGCCACAGATACGCAGTATTTT. Amino acid sequence: CASSQGQYGTATDTQYF.